A selection of T cell receptor beta chains follows, all from one sample in a study of T cells in Graves' hyperthyroidism and ophthalmopathy. TCRdb reprocessed the multiplex PCR reads via MiXCR and lists one record per CDR3 protein. This table has around 380,000 distinct CDR3 sequences, 13% appearing once. The sample consisted of blood. These receptors all come from a man aged 30 to 39 with Graves' hyperthyroidism that later progressed to Graves' ophthalmopathy. CDR3s leave out the opening cysteine and the closing phenylalanine or tryptophan.

v_call | cdr3_aa
TRBV5-1 | ASSLRDSNTEAF
TRBV2 | ASAGGTEAF
TRBV9 | ASSVGLNEQF
TRBV18 | ASSPPSLKSSYNGQF
TRBV11-2 | ASSLAFDRGNEQF
TRBV30 | AWRWEWAGPNQPQH
TRBV6-1 | ASSGSGTGAPGNQPQH
TRBV20-1 | SAWDRWAF
TRBV20-1 | SARDLNSNQPQH
TRBV20-1 | SASGSSGGLQETQY
TRBV28 | ASNRRLAANYEQY
TRBV29-1 | SVARELSEAF
TRBV5-1 | ASSLLHYPTDTQY
TRBV27 | ASSLSSGLSQPQH
TRBV11-3 | ASSLRQDGNTIY
TRBV12-5 | ASGRGQDSPLH
TRBV6-1 | ASRPSRSTEAF
TRBV15 | ATSRGPTNSNQPQH
TRBV20-1 | SAGYGTEAF
TRBV10-3 | AINTDPVYEQY
TRBV6-1 | ASTRLGLAENIQY
TRBV28 | ASSFPGTGGVEQF
TRBV19 | ASSIRGRAYSNQPQH
TRBV5-1 | ASSFSDSGVNQPQH
TRBV11-1 | ASSTDRGTTEAF
TRBV20-1 | SAGGPRGGYEQY
TRBV28 | ASSLMGSGNQPQH
TRBV19 | ASSMIFQGASNQPQH
TRBV20-1 | SAEVGSASSYNEQF
TRBV20-1 | SARVGRTNYGYT
TRBV12-5 | ASGAGVQETQY
TRBV2 | ASSEALDRGGSDTQY
TRBV6-2/TRBV6-3 | ASRPTRKIALYGYT
TRBV6-1 | ASSYRPGQRFMNTEAF
TRBV20-1 | SAKQRGAPLSYEQY
TRBV9 | ASSPRGSGGAKDTQY
TRBV2 | ASSTRTGRPANYGYT
TRBV19 | ASSISVGVYNEQF
TRBV11-2 | ASSPFLGGAGQPQH
TRBV6-5 | ASSYSSGSYEQY
TRBV7-8 | ASSLARRQRGGRNEQF
TRBV10-3 | AGGERSLETQY
TRBV11-1 | ASRPGTAGELF
TRBV7-3 | ASSLTGQGTDTQY
TRBV5-4 | ASSSGGRGYQETQY
TRBV7-2 | ASSPPGQGLAGELF
TRBV10-3 | AITNQRGDYEQY
TRBV28 | ASRESGTAYGYT
TRBV29-1 | SVKTPGHYEQY
TRBV11-3 | ASSLGQGTQY
TRBV28 | ASRSSGHEQY
TRBV4-1 | ASSDRGLSTGELF
TRBV3-1 | ASSVQGARGYT
TRBV24-1 | ATSDLGDSSYNEQF
TRBV11-3 | ASSLLGVDSSSYNEQF